This entry lists 17 T cell receptor beta chains sequenced from one sample in a study of neoadjuvant nivolumab and ipilimumab in lung cancer. The table came from immunoSEQ multiplex PCR; TCRdb's copy has only in-frame clones and leaves some out. The sample yields about 10,000 clones, 81% seen once. The input for sequencing was peripheral blood, taken before neoadjuvant nivolumab, alone or with ipilimumab. These receptors were taken from an adult with non-small cell lung cancer.

This clone has only a few counts. The chain joins TRBV9 to TRBJ1-2; D perhaps matches TRBD1 (5 bases). From germline, CDR1 is SGDLS and CDR2 YYNGEE. V was pared by 4 bases and J by 8 bases, with 18 bases between. The CDR3 runs to 14 residues. The CDR3 coding sequence is TGTGCCAGCAGCCCAAGGACGGGACTGGAGGGCTACACCTTC. This codes for CASSPRTGLEGYTF.

This clone was detected only a few times. The chain has TRBV7-6 and TRBJ1-1; no clear D gene. The germline V gene has CDR1 SGHVS and CDR2 FNYEAQ. Trimming left V 5 bases short and J 5 bases short, with 12 bases between. The CDR3 runs 13 residues. This CDR3 is CASSQISGTEAFF. The CDR3 DNA reads TGTGCCAGCAGCCAAATCTCGGGGACTGAAGCTTTCTTT.

This clone was seen more than once but under ten times. The chain has TRBV15 and TRBJ1-5; TRBD1 matches at 7 bases. The V segment lost 2 bases and the J segment 1 base; nucleotides outside the gene matches: 8. The length of the CDR3 is 17 residues. Per the germline V gene, CDR1 is LNHNV and CDR2 is YYDKDF (reference sequence). The CDR3 region has the DNA TGTGCCACCAGCAGAACGGGACAGCCGTTCAGCAATCAGCCCCAGCATTTT. This encodes CATSRTGQPFSNQPQHF.

The chain is built from TRBV6-1 and TRBJ2-7; perhaps TRBD1 as D (6 bases). V lost 11 bases, J lost 1 base, and 21 bases lay in between. This CDR3 comprises 15 residues. The germline CDR1 and CDR2 sequences are MNHNS and SASEGT. The CDR3 DNA reads TGTGCCGGCGCTTGGACAGCCCGGCAATCCTACGAGCAGTACTTC. Translating it yields CAGAWTARQSYEQYF.

V gene TRBV5-4 combines with J gene TRBJ1-1; D is undetermined. The CDR3 sequence is 13 residues long. The ends were cut back, 3 bases at V and 4 bases at J, with 10 bases in the middle. Per germline, CDR1 SGHNT and CDR2 YYREEE (reference sequence). The CDR3 DNA is TGTGCCAGCAGCTCCACCTTGGGCACTGAAGCTTTCTTT. The encoded protein is CASSSTLGTEAFF.

The chain uses TRBV4-2 and TRBJ1-1, with 7 nucleotides matching TRBD1. Germline CDR1 and CDR2: LGHNA and YNFKEQ. Trimming took 5 bases from V and 8 from J; bases not matched to a gene: 11. There are 14 residues in the CDR3. The CDR3 is CASSLATGIMEAFF. For the CDR3, the DNA is TGTGCCAGCAGCTTGGCGACAGGGATAATGGAAGCTTTCTTT.

The DNA of the CDR3 is TGTGCCAGCAGCCAAGGACTAGCGAAACGCTACGAGCAGTACTTC. Its protein is CASSQGLAKRYEQYF. V gene TRBV14 combines with J gene TRBJ2-7; TRBD2 agrees at 8 bases. The germline CDR1 and CDR2 sequences are SGHDN and FVKESK. The CDR3 sequence is 15 residues long. J lost 3 bases, V lost 1 base, and 5 bases had no gene match.

The chain joins TRBV11-2 to TRBJ2-5; the D is unclear. Germline V gene lookup returns CDR1 SGHAT and CDR2 FQNNGV. The CDR3 consists of 13 residues. V was clipped by 1 base and J by 2 bases, with 5 bases between them. CDR3 sequence reads: CASSLGFQETQYF. In DNA, the CDR3 is TGTGCCAGCAGCTTAGGCTTTCAAGAGACCCAGTACTTC. Full variable domain (outside the CDR3, taken from reference TRBV11-2 and TRBJ2-5): EAGVAQSPRYKIIEKRQSVAFWCNPISGHATLYWYQQILGQGPKLLIQFQNNGVVDDSQLPKDRFSAERLKGVDSTLKIQPAKLEDSAVYLCASSLGFQETQYFGPGTRLLVL.

The chain is built from TRBV29-1 and TRBJ2-5; TRBD1 matches at 7 bases. The CDR3 contains 13 residues. J gave up 5 bases and V 5 bases, and 8 bases lay outside the gene matches. CDR1 SQVTM and CDR2 ANQGSEA come from the germline V gene. The CDR3 sequence is CSVFRGLSETQYF. The CDR3 DNA follows: TGCAGCGTTTTCAGGGGGTTATCGGAGACCCAGTACTTC. The entire variable domain, with the rest obtained from reference TRBV29-1 and TRBJ2-5, is as follows: SAVISQKPSRDICQRGTSLTIQCQVDSQVTMMFWYRQQPGQSLTLIATANQGSEATYESGFVIDKFPISRPNLTFSTLTVSNMSPEDSSIYLCSVFRGLSETQYFGPGTRLLVL.

The J gene is TRBJ1-1, the V gene TRBV18; D unresolved. The CDR3 is 15 amino acids. The germline V gene has CDR1 KGHSH and CDR2 LQKENI. Trimming pared 0 bases from V and 4 bases from J, leaving 12 bases between. The CDR3 sequence: CASSPPAPSGTEAFF. CDR3 coding DNA: TGTGCCAGCTCACCACCGGCGCCTTCGGGCACTGAAGCTTTCTTT. Supplemented by reference TRBV18 and TRBJ1-1, the full variable domain reads NAGVMQNPRHLVRRRGQEARLRCSPMKGHSHVYWYRQLPEEGLKFMVYLQKENIIDESGMPKERFSAEFPKEGPSILRIQQVVRGDSAAYFCASSPPAPSGTEAFFGQGTRLTVV.

This chain joins TRBV6-1 and TRBJ1-4, with no clear D. This CDR3 has 15 residues. V was pared by 8 bases and J by 3 bases, with 16 bases between. Looked up from germline, CDR1 is MNHNS and CDR2 is SASEGT. The CDR3 is CASLPLVGANEKLFF. CDR3 coding DNA: TGTGCCAGCCTACCCTTAGTAGGAGCTAATGAAAAACTGTTTTTT.

This clone was picked up one time. The chain carries TRBV2 and TRBJ1-4; 9 nucleotides agree with TRBD1. Germline CDR1 SNHLY, CDR2 FYNNEI. The CDR3 extends over 14 amino acids. Unmatched junction bases numbered 4, after V lost 6 bases and J lost 5 bases. This chain's CDR3 is CASSSGTGNEKLFF. The CDR3 nucleotides read TGTGCCAGCAGCTCCGGGACAGGGAATGAAAAACTGTTTTTT.

In its sample, this clone was seen a few times. The rearrangement joins TRBV7-8 to TRBJ2-3; D gene ambiguous. Deletions cut 1 base from V and 4 bases from J, with 18 bases between. CDR1 is SGHVS, CDR2 FQNEAQ, per germline. This CDR3 is 17 amino acids long. The CDR3 sequence is CASSLVLPRAAPDTQYF. CDR3 DNA: TGTGCCAGCAGCTTAGTTTTGCCCCGGGCAGCACCAGATACGCAGTATTTT.

Only one count was recorded for this clone. The V and J genes are TRBV10-1 and TRBJ1-2, with D possibly TRBD1 on 5 matching bases. Germline V gene lookup returns CDR1 WNHNN and CDR2 SYGVQD (reference sequence). The CDR3 extends over 13 amino acids. V lost 6 bases and J lost 3, with 11 bases in between. The CDR3, as DNA: TGCGCCAGCAGCAGGGACGGCGACTATGGCTACACCTTC. Its protein product is CASSRDGDYGYTF.

This rearrangement joins TRBV5-1 to TRBJ1-1; D gene unclear. This CDR3 is built from 14 residues. V was trimmed by 0 bases and J by 2 bases, leaving 8 bases between them. Germline lookup yields CDR1 SGHRS and CDR2 YFSETQ. DNA of the CDR3: TGCGCCAGCAGCTTGGAACCGATAAACACTGAAGCTTTCTTT. Amino acids: CASSLEPINTEAFF.

In regard to this clone: Germline and junction disagree at one end, which may indicate a read error. The chain is built from TRBV5-6 and TRBJ2-7; 10 positions match TRBD1. The CDR3 contains 15 residues. Germline V gene data show CDR1 as SGHDT and CDR2 as YYEEEE. The CDR3 loop reads CASTLGTGVPYEQYF. In DNA, the CDR3 is TGTGCCAGCACCTTGGGGACAGGGGTGCCCTACGAGCAGTACTTC.

This clone came up a few times. This rearrangement joins TRBV19 to TRBJ1-5; 7 bases are a match to TRBD1. From germline, CDR1 is LNHDA and CDR2 SQIVND (reference sequence). V lost 5 bases and J lost 6; bases outside the gene matches: 7. The CDR3 has 14 residues. CDR3 sequence (DNA): TGTGCCAGTAGTGCAGGGACAGTAGGTCAGCCCCAGCATTTT. This codes for CASSAGTVGQPQHF. The full variable domain, rest sourced from reference TRBV19 and TRBJ1-5, is DGGITQSPKYLFRKEGQNVTLSCEQNLNHDAMYWYRQDPGQGLRLIYYSQIVNDFQKGDIAEGYSVSREKKESFPLTVTSAQKNPTAFYLCASSAGTVGQPQHFGDGTRLSIL.